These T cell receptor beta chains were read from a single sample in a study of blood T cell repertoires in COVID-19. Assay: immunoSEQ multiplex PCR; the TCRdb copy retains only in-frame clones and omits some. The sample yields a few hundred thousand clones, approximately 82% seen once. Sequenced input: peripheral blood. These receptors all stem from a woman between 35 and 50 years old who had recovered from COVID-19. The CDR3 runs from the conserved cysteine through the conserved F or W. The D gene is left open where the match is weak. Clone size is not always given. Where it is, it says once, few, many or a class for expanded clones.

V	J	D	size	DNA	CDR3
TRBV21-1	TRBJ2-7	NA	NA	TGTGCCAGCAGCCCAAAGGTGGCCAGGGGAAGGCTTGAGCAGTACTTC	CASSPKVARGRLEQYF
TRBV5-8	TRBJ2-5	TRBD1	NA	TGTGCCAGCAGCTTGGAGGCGGGACAGGGGGCAGAGACCCAGTACTTC	CASSLEAGQGAETQYF
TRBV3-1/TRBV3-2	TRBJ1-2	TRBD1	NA	TGTGCCAGCAGCGCGAGGGGACAGGGCTCCTATGGCTACACCTTC	CASSARGQGSYGYTF
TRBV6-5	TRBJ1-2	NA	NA	TGTGCCAGCAGTCCCTCGACATCCTTGCGCTACACCTTC	CASSPSTSLRYTF
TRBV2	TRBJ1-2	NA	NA	TGTGCCAGCAGTGTACTAGGGGGCTATGGCTACACCTTC	CASSVLGGYGYTF
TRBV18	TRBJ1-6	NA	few	TGTGCCAGCTCAGGGGCGAATAATTCACCCCTCCACTTT	CASSGANNSPLHF
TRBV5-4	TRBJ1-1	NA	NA	TGTGCCAGCAGCCCCCCATCGGCGGGGGGGCTCACTGAAGCTTTCTTT	CASSPPSAGGLTEAFF
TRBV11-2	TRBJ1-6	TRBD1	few	TGTGCCAGCAGCAGGGGACAGGGAGTTTCACCCCTCCACTTT	CASSRGQGVSPLHF
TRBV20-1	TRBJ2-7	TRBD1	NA	TGCAGTGCTAGTTGGACAGGGGTAGACGAGCAGTACTTC	CSASWTGVDEQYF
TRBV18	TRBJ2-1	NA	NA	TGTGCCAGCTCACCACAATTGAGCGACGATGAGCAGTTCTTC	CASSPQLSDDEQFF
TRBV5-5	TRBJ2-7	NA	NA	TGTGCCAGCTTAGAGGCGGTTGGGTACGAGCAGTACTTC	CASLEAVGYEQYF
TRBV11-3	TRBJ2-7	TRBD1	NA	TGTGCCAGCAGCTCCGGGACAGGGGGCGACGAGCAGTACTTC	CASSSGTGGDEQYF
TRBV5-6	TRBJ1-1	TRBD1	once	TGTGCCAGCAGCGACCCGGGACAGGCGAACACTGAAGCTTTCTTT	CASSDPGQANTEAFF
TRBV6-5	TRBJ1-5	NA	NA	TGTGCCAGCAGTTACCGCAGAAATAGCAATCAGCCCCAGCATTTT	CASSYRRNSNQPQHF
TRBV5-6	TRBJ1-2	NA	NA	TGTGCCAGCAGCTCAACTAACTATGGCTACACCTTC	CASSSTNYGYTF
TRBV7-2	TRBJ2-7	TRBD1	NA	TGTGCCAGCAGCGCTACGGGGGACAGGGCCTTATCCCCGGGCGAGCAGTACTTC	CASSATGDRALSPGEQYF
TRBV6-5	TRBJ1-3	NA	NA	TGTGCCAGCAGTATTCAGGGTTACTCTGGAAACACCATATATTTT	CASSIQGYSGNTIYF
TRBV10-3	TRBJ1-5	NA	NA	TGTGCCATCAGTGAGTCCATCCTTGCAGGGGGCAATCAGCCCCAGCATTTT	CAISESILAGGNQPQHF
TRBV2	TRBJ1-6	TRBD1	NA	TGTGCCAGCAGTTCGGGACAGGGCTCTACACCCCTCCACTTT	CASSSGQGSTPLHF
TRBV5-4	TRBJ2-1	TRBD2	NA	TGTGCCAGCAGCTTGGGTTTAGTAGCGGGGGAGGGTGAGCAGTTCTTC	CASSLGLVAGEGEQFF
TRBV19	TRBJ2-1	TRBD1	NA	TGTGCCAGTAGGTCGGGACAGGGGGAAGAGGAGCAGTTCTTC	CASRSGQGEEEQFF
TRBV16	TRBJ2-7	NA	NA	TGTGCCAGCAGCCAATCGGCCACGGGATCTCGGGAGCAGTACTTC	CASSQSATGSREQYF
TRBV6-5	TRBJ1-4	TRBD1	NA	TGTGCCAGCACCCCCCAGACAGGGGAAAAACTGTTTTTT	CASTPQTGEKLFF
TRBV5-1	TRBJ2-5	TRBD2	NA	TGCGCCAGCTGTCCCGGGGCGGGGGTCCAAGAGACCCAGTACTTC	CASCPGAGVQETQYF
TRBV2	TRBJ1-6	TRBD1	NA	TGTGCCAGCATACCGGGACAGGATTATAATTCACCCCTCCACTTT	CASIPGQDYNSPLHF
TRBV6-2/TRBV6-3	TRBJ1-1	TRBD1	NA	TGTGCCAGCAGTTTCCACCGGACAGGGGGAGGGAGGTCGAACACTGAAGCTTTCTTT	CASSFHRTGGGRSNTEAFF
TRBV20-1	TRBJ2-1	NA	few	TGCAGTGCTGTGACTAACAATGAGCAGTTCTTC	CSAVTNNEQFF
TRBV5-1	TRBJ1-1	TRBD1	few	TGCGCCAGCAGGACAGGGGAGGCCACTGAAGCTTTCTTT	CASRTGEATEAFF
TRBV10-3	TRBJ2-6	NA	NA	TGTGCCATCAGTTTCACTAGCTCTGGGGCCAACGTCCTGACTTTC	CAISFTSSGANVLTF
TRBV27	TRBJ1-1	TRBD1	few	TGTGCCAGCAGTATTCATCCTGGGACAGGGCCGAACACTGAAGCTTTCTTT	CASSIHPGTGPNTEAFF
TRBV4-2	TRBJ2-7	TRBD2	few	TGTGCCAGCAGCCAAGAACTAGCGGCATACTCCTACGAGCAGTACTTC	CASSQELAAYSYEQYF
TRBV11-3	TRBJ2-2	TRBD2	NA	TGTGCCAGCAGCGTCGCTCTAGCGGGGGGCGCCGGGGAGCTGTTTTTT	CASSVALAGGAGELFF
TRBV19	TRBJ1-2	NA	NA	TGTGCCAGTAGTATAACCGGGACAATCGGTGGCTACACCTTC	CASSITGTIGGYTF
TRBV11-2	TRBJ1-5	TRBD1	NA	TGTGCCAGCAGCTTCCAAGGGGGCCAGCCCCAGCATTTT	CASSFQGGQPQHF
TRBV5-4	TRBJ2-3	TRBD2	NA	TGTGCCAGCACCCGGGGGGGCATCACAGATACGCAGTATTTT	CASTRGGITDTQYF
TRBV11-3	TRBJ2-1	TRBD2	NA	TGTGCCAGCAGCAAAAGACTAGCGGGGGGGCTATCCAATGAGCAGTTCTTC	CASSKRLAGGLSNEQFF
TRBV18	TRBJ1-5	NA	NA	TGTGCCAGCTCACCACGGCAGGGTCAGCCCCAGCATTTT	CASSPRQGQPQHF
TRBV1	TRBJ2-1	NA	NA	NA	CTSSQVGSGNNEQFF
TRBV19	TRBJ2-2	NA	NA	TGTGCCAGTAGTACCTGGGACACCAACACCGGGGAGCTGTTTTTT	CASSTWDTNTGELFF
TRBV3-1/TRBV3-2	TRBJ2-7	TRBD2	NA	TGTGCCAGCAGCCCCCAGGGAGCGGGGGGGGCTTCCTACGAGCAGTACTTC	CASSPQGAGGASYEQYF
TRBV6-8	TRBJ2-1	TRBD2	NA	TGTGCCAGCAGTTACTCTTCCAGCGGGGGGGCCCAGTTCTTC	CASSYSSSGGAQFF
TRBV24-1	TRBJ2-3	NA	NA	TGTGCCACCCAGGGATCCACAGATACGCAGTATTTT	CATQGSTDTQYF
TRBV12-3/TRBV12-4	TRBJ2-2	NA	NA	TGTGCCAGCAACCAGGGCCACACCGGGGAGCTGTTTTTT	CASNQGHTGELFF
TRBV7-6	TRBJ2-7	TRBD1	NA	TGTGCCAGCAGCTTAGGTTCTTCCAGGGGGTACGAGCAGTACTTC	CASSLGSSRGYEQYF
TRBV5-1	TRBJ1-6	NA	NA	TGCGCCAGCAGCTTGGCCCCGGGACATCTTGGGTCACCCCTCCACTTT	CASSLAPGHLGSPLHF
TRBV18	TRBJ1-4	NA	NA	TGTGCCAGCTCACCACTCCAGGGGAGTGAAAAACTGTTTTTT	CASSPLQGSEKLFF
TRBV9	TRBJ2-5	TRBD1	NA	TGTGCCAGCAGCTTGGGGACAGGGCAAGAGACCCAGTACTTC	CASSLGTGQETQYF
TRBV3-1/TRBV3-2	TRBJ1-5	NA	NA	TGTGCCAGCAGCCAAGCAGGGAATCAGCCCCAGCATTTT	CASSQAGNQPQHF
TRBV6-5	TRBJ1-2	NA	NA	TGTGCCAGCAGTTACGGACAGTTGATTAACTATGGCTACACCTTC	CASSYGQLINYGYTF
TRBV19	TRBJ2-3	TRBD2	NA	TGTGCCAGTAGTATGCGGGGGGGCCGCACAGATACGCAGTATTTT	CASSMRGGRTDTQYF
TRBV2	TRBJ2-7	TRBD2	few	TGTGTCACTAGCGGGGACTCCTACGAGCAGTACTTC	CVTSGDSYEQYF
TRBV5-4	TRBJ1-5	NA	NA	TGTGCCAGCAGCTCTGACAGTAGCCCCCAGCATTTT	CASSSDSSPQHF
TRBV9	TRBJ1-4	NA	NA	TGTGCCAGCAGCGCGGGAGGGGCGGGAAATGAAAAACTGTTTTTT	CASSAGGAGNEKLFF
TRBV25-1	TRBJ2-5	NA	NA	TGTGCCAGCAGTGAACAGCAAGAGACCCAGTACTTC	CASSEQQETQYF